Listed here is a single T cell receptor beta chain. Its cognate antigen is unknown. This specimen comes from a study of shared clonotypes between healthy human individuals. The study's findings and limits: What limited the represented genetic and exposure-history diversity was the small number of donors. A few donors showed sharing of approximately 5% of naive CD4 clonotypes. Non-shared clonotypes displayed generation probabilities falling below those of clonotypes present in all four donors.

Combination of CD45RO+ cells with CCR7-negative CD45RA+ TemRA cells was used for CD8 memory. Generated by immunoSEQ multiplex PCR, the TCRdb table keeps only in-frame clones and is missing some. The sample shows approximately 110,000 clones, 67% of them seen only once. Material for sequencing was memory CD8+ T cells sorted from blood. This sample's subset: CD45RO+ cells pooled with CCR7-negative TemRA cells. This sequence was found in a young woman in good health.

CDR3 in amino acids: CASTHGEASNEQFF. The DNA of the CDR3 is TGTGCCAGCACACATGGGGAAGCGAGTAATGAGCAGTTCTTC. The rearrangement joins TRBV6-5 to TRBJ2-1; D remains unclear. Trimming removed 7 bases at V and 7 bases at J, with 17 bases between. The CDR3 length is 14 residues. Per germline, CDR1 MNHEY and CDR2 SVGAGI.